This TCR beta chain appears in the sequencing data of a study of T cell repertoires in cytomegalovirus infection. Study in general: The public TCR beta signatures pointed to both CMV infection and matching HLA type.

TCRdb recomputed calls from the reads with MiXCR, one row per CDR3 protein. Of 50,000 or so distinct CDR3 sequences in the sample, 15% to 25% were seen once. The germline CDR1 and CDR2 sequences are SGHTA and FQGNSA. The CDR3 loop spans 15 amino acids. Losses at the gene ends were 3 bases for V and 3 bases for J; bases not matched to a gene: 5. General study points: Accumulated public TCR beta family frequency recognized individuals carrying CMV together with the relevant HLA. In two of eight donors, the top clonotype was HLA-C-restricted CMV-specific.

Comment on this clonotype: Antigen unknown.

This receptor was taken from a human donor in good health (CMV status not recorded). Some clones in this sample may be carry-over from other donors' samples. This chain links TRBV7-2 with TRBJ2-1; 7 positions agree with TRBD2. Here the sequenced sample was CD8+ T cells from cultured PBMCs, taken from culture after CMV antigen stimulation. The CDR3 coding sequence is TGTGCCAGCAGCTTGGGGGGGGGACTCTACAATGAGCAGTTCTTC. It codes for CASSLGGGLYNEQFF. The full variable domain, with the rest looked up from reference TRBV7-2 and TRBJ2-1, is GAGVSQSPSNKVTEKGKDVELRCDPISGHTALYWYRQSLGQGLEFLIYFQGNSAPDKSGLPSDRFSAERTGGSVSTLTIQRTQQEDSAVYLCASSLGGGLYNEQFFGPGTRLTVL.